The 16 T cell receptor beta chains presented below share a single source sample, sequenced in a study of tissue T cells after allogeneic stem cell transplantation. Time point: mouse harvest day 7 after allogeneic transplant. Mouse grafts combined 10^7 T-cell-depleted bone marrow cells with 10^6 splenic CD5+ T cells. The repertoire was sequenced with immunoSEQ multiplex PCR; TCRdb's copy has only in-frame clones and lacks some. The data contain thousands of clones, around 52% of them singletons. Input material: gut tissue. Receptor source: a female BALB/c mouse given C57BL/6 T cells with graft-versus-host disease after an allogeneic hematopoietic cell transplant.

With regard to this clone: The gene symbols are mouse symbols. The CDR3 goes on 1 residue after the read ends, and that part is filled in from the germline J gene. The chain uses TRBV3 and TRBJ2-2; TRBD2 aligns across 10 bases. Germline V CDR1 and CDR2: SNHLY, FYNGKV (reference sequence). The length of the CDR3 is 15 residues. J lost 1 base, V lost 6 bases, and 2 bases had no gene match. The CDR3 sequence: CASSRDWGNTGQLYF. Partial CDR3 DNA: TGTGCCAGCAGTCGGGACTGGGGAAACACCGGGCAGCTCTAC.

Concerning this clone itself: Gene names and germline refer to mouse. CDR3 bases read: TGCTCCAGCGGGGGGGGCGGCACCGGGCAGCTCTAC. Protein product: CSSGGGGTGQLY. The full CDR3 protein is CSSGGGGTGQLYF. The gene calls are TRBV23 and TRBJ2-2; the DNA was not compared with TRBD2, the D call given in the table. Sequencing ends 1 residue short of the CDR3 end; the germline J gene provides the rest. CDR1 KGHTA and CDR2 FQNQQP come from the germline V gene. The CDR3 has 13 residues.

With regard to this clone: Each gene name is a mouse one. The CDR3 end lies 1 residue beyond the end of the read and is filled in from the germline J gene. The gene calls are TRBV12-1 and TRBJ2-4; possibly TRBD1 for D (7 bases). This CDR3 is built from 13 residues. Germline CDR1 SGHSN, CDR2 HYEKVE. Trimming shortened V by 0 bases and J by 5 bases, and 8 bases separated the two germline ends. The CDR3 DNA, read in part, is TGTGCCAGCTCTCTCAGGGGGCGAAACACCTTGTAC. This codes for CASSLRGRNTLY. The full CDR3 protein reads CASSLRGRNTLYF.

As for this clone: The gene names here belong to mouse. Sequencing ends 1 residue short of the CDR3 end; the germline J gene provides the rest. The J gene is TRBJ2-1, the V gene TRBV26; 7 bases line up with TRBD2. Per germline, CDR1 KGHPV and CDR2 FQNQEV (reference sequence). This CDR3 has 13 residues. The V segment lost 6 bases and the J segment 3 bases; nucleotides outside the gene matches: 2. The CDR3: CASSRTGYAEQFF. The sequenced part of the CDR3 DNA is TGTGCCAGCAGCCGGACTGGCTATGCTGAGCAGTTC.

Comments on this clone: Genes here carry mouse names. The read falls 1 residue short of the CDR3 end, and the missing part is taken from the germline J gene. This chain joins TRBV23 and TRBJ2-4; the D segment call TRBD1 is taken from the table without a DNA check. This CDR3 is 13 amino acids long. CDR1 is KGHTA and CDR2 is FQNQQP in the germline V gene. CDR3 loop: CSSSPQDQNTLYF. The covered CDR3 bases are TGCTCCAGCAGTCCTCAGGATCAAAACACCTTGTAC.

By share, this clone ranks as medium-sized. Genes here carry mouse names. Read sequence stops 1 residue before the CDR3 end, and the germline J gene provides the missing end. The rearrangement joins TRBV31 to TRBJ2-1; possible D gene TRBD2, 5 bases. Germline CDR1 is GKSSPN and CDR2 is SITVG. V was shortened by 0 bases and J by 0 bases, with 6 bases between the two germline ends. The CDR3 is 14 amino acids. The CDR3 spells CAWSLGVNYAEQFF. The CDR3 bases that were read are TGTGCCTGGAGTCTTGGGGTTAACTATGCTGAGCAGTTC. The full variable domain, completed using reference TRBV31 and TRBJ2-1, is AQTIHQWPVAEIKAVGSPLSLGCTIKGKSSPNLYWYWQATGGTLQQLFYSITVGQVESVVQLNLSASRPKDDQFILSTEKLLLSHSGFYLCAWSLGVNYAEQFFGPGTRLTVL.

In its sample, this clone was seen a few times. Gene labels here are mouse ones. Read data end 1 residue before the CDR3 end; the end is taken from the germline J gene. The rearrangement uses TRBV26 and TRBJ2-5; D assignment may be TRBD1 or TRBD2 (6 bases each). The CDR3 is 16 residues long. The germline V gene encodes CDR1 KGHPV and CDR2 FQNQEV (reference sequence). V gave up 2 bases and J gave up 0 bases, with 12 bases separating them. CDR3 region: CASSLRGRLNQDTQYF. CDR3 DNA, as far as it was read: TGTGCCAGCAGTCTGCGGGGGCGTCTTAACCAAGACACCCAGTAC.

A remark on this clone: Gene names refer to mouse genes. The read gets to within 1 residue of the CDR3 end, and the germline J gene fills in the rest. The chain employs TRBV12-1 and TRBJ2-7; 7 bases fit TRBD2. CDR3 length: 14 amino acids. The V gene's germline CDR1 is SGHSN and CDR2 HYEKVE. V shed 1 base and J 0 bases; nucleotides not matched to a gene: 2. The CDR3 bases that were read are TGTGCCAGCTCTCTACTGGGGAGCTCCTATGAACAGTAC. Amino acids: CASSLLGSSYEQY. The entire CDR3 protein is CASSLLGSSYEQYF.

This clone turned up a few times. Gene names refer to mouse genes. The observed sequence ends 1 residue before the CDR3 terminus, with the missing tail filled in from the germline J gene. The chain recombines TRBV13-1 with TRBJ2-7; the match to TRBD2 covers 9 bases. This CDR3 comprises 15 residues. V lost 3 bases to trimming and J lost 0 bases; unmatched junction nucleotides: 4. From germline, CDR1 is NSHNY and CDR2 SYGAGN. The CDR3 bases that were read are TGTGCCAGCAGTGCCCGGACTGGGGTCTCCTATGAACAGTAC. It specifies CASSARTGVSYEQY. The full CDR3 is CASSARTGVSYEQYF.

On this clone itself: Genes and germline come from the mouse. From the germline J gene comes the end of the CDR3, since the read stops 1 residue before it. The V gene is TRBV31, the J gene TRBJ1-1; no firm D call. The CDR3 loop spans 13 amino acids. Trimming took 1 base from V and 0 from J, leaving 6 bases between them. From germline, CDR1 is GKSSPN and CDR2 SITVG. The sequenced part of the CDR3 DNA is TGTGCCTGGAGTCGACAATCAAACACAGAAGTCTTC. Its protein product is CAWSRQSNTEVF. The CDR3 as a whole reads CAWSRQSNTEVFF.

This clone rates as large. Mouse gene names apply. The read is 1 residue too short to cover the CDR3 end, so that end is filled in from the germline J gene. V gene TRBV14 combines with J gene TRBJ2-7; TRBD2 agrees at 12 bases. V was clipped by 5 bases and J by 7 bases; unmatched bases: 7. The CDR3 totals 14 residues. Germline V CDR1 and CDR2: SGHDT, FRDEAV. The CDR3 here is CASSDWGGAGEQYF. Incomplete CDR3 DNA: TGTGCCAGCAGCGACTGGGGGGGCGCAGGGGAACAGTAC. The complete variable domain, with remaining parts taken from reference TRBV14 and TRBJ2-7, reads EAGVTQSPRYAVLQEGQAVSFWCDPISGHDTLYWYQQPRDQGPQLLVYFRDEAVIDNSQLPSDRFSAVRPKGTNSTLKIQSAKQGDTATYLCASSDWGGAGEQYFGPGTRLTVL.

For this clone: Gene names and germline match the mouse. The read halts 1 residue ahead of the CDR3 end, with the missing end drawn from the germline J gene. This chain connects TRBV23 to TRBJ2-5; the table calls TRBD2, which could not be checked here. Germline values: CDR1 KGHTA, CDR2 FQNQQP. This CDR3 region has 15 residues. CDR3 amino acids: CSSSRLGGYQDTQYF. The DNA read from the CDR3 is TGCTCCAGCAGTCGACTGGGGGGTTACCAAGACACCCAGTAC.

To note about this clone: Gene and germline names: mouse. Sequencing ends 1 residue short of the CDR3 end; the germline J gene provides the rest. The genes are TRBV26 and TRBJ2-3, with D perhaps matching TRBD1 (5 bases). CDR1 is KGHPV, CDR2 FQNQEV, per germline (reference sequence). There are 15 residues in the CDR3. V lost 3 bases and J lost 3, with 13 bases in between. Incomplete CDR3 DNA: TGTGCCAGCAGTCTAGGGCAGGGATGGGCAGAAACGCTGTAT. It specifies CASSLGQGWAETLY. The full CDR3 reads CASSLGQGWAETLYF.

This clone was detected only a few times. The genes are named according to mouse. CDR3 sequence: CASSPGQIYEQYF. The sequenced CDR3 bases are TGTGCTAGCAGTCCGGGACAAATCTATGAACAGTAC. V is TRBV29 and J is TRBJ2-7; a weak D match, TRBD1 (6 bases). The read finishes 1 residue shy of the CDR3 end, and the germline J gene is used to complete it. Germline-derived CDR1 and CDR2 are MSHET and SYDVDS. V shed 5 bases and J shed 3 bases, with 11 bases lying between them. The CDR3 consists of 13 residues.

As regards this clone: These gene names are mouse names. Read data end 1 residue before the CDR3 end; the end is taken from the germline J gene. V gene TRBV14 combines with J gene TRBJ2-2, with D perhaps TRBD1 (5 bases). The V end lost 1 base, the J end lost 4 bases, and 8 bases lay between the germline ends. This CDR3 comprises 14 residues. Germline V lookup: CDR1 SGHDT, CDR2 FRDEAV. The chain's CDR3 is CASSFPGSTGQLYF. The sequenced CDR3 bases are TGTGCCAGCAGTTTCCCAGGGTCCACCGGGCAGCTCTAC.

In the case of this clone: Mouse names are used for the genes. The sequence runs out 1 residue before the end of the CDR3; the remainder is reconstructed from the germline J gene. The chain employs TRBV19 and TRBJ1-6; D possibly corresponds to TRBD1 (5 bases). TRBJ1-6 is marked as an open reading frame, function uncertain. The CDR3 consists of 14 residues. The V and J ends lost 2 bases and 5 bases respectively, with 8 bases between them. Germline V gene sequence: CDR1 FNHDT, CDR2 SITEND (reference sequence). CDR3 sequence: CASSIWGDNSPLYF. Incomplete CDR3 DNA: TGTGCCAGCAGTATTTGGGGGGATAATTCGCCCCTCTAC.